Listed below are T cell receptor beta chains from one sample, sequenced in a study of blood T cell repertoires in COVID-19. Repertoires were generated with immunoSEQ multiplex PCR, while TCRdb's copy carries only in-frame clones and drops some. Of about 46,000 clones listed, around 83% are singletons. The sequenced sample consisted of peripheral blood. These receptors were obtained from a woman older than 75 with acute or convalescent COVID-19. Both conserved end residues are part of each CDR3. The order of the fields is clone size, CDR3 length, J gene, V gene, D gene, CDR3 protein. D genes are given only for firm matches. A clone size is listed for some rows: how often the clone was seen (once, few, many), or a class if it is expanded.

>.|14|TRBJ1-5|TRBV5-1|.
CASSLGGDNQPQHF
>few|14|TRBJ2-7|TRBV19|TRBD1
CASSVRQGSGEQYF
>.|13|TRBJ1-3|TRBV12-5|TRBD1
CASGSGTENTIYF
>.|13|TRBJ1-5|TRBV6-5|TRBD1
CASTRQGDQPQHF
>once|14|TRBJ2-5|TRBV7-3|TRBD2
CASSPRGGEETQYF
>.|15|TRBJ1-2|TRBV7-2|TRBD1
CASSLAGQPIYGYTF
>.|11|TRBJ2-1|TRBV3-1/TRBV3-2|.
CASSHGNEQFF
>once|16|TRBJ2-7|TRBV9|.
CASSVDSQGSSYEQYF
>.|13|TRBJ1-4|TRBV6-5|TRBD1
CASSLDRDEKLFF
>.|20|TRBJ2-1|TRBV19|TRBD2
CASSGGPGLAGGRGTDEQFF
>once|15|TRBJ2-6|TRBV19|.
CASAQQGSGANVLTF
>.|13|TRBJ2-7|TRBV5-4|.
CASSTERSYEQYF
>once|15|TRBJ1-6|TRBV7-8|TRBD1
CASSLWGQNNSPLHF
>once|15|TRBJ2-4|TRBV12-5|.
CASGLAGMAKNIQYF
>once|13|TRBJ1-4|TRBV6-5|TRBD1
CASLRTGGEKLFF
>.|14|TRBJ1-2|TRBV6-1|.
CASSEMDSNYGYTF
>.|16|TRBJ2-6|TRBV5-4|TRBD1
CASSPGTASGANVLTF
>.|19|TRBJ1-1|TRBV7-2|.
CASSLAGMAGGRMNTEAFF
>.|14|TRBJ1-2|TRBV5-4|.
CASSLDGSGYGYTF
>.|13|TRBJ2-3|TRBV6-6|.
CASSYPGVDTQYF
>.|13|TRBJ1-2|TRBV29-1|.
CSVTGALYYGYTF
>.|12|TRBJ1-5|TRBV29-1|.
CSVGQGNQPQHF
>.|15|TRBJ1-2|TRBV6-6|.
CASRETTGRVVGYTF
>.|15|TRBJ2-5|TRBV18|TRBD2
CASSPSLGGQETQYF
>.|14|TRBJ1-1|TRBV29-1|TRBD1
CSVARTGEGTEAFF
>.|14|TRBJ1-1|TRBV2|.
CASRSGGARTEAFF
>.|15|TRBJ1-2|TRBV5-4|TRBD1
CASSLEGTGNGGYTF
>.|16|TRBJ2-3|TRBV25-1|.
CASSEFEAASTDTQYF
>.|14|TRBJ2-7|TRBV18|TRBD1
CASSAWDREGEQYF
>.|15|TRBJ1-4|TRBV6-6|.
CASSYADRTNEKLFF
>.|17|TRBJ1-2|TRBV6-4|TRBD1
CASSIPGQGAGDYGYTF
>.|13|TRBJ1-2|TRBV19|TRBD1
CASSSWDRAGYTF